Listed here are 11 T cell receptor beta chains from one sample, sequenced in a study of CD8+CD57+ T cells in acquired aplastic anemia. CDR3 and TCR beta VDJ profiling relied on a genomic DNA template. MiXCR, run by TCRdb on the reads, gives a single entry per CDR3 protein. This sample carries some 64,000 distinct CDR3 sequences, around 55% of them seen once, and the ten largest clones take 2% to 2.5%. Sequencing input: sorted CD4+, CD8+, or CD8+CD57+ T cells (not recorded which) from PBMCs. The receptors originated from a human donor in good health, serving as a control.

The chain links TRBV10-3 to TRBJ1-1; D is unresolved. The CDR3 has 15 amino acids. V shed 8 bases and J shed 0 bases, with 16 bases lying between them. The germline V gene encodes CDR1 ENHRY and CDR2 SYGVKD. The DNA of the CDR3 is TGTGCCATCGGTAAACCTGAAGGCATGAACACTGAAGCTTTCTTT. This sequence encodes CAIGKPEGMNTEAFF.

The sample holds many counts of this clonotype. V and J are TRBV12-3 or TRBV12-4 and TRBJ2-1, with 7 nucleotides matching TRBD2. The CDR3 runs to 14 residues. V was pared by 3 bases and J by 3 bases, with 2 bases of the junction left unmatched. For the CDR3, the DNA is TGTGCCAGCAGTTTCTCTAGCGGCTACAATGAGCAGTTCTTC. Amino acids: CASSFSSGYNEQFF.

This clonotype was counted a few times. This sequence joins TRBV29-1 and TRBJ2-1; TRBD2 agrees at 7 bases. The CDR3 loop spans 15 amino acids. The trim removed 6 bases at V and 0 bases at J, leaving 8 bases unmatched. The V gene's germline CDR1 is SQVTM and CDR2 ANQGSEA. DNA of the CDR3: TGCAGCGTACCCCGACTAGCAATCTCCTACAATGAGCAGTTCTTC. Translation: CSVPRLAISYNEQFF.

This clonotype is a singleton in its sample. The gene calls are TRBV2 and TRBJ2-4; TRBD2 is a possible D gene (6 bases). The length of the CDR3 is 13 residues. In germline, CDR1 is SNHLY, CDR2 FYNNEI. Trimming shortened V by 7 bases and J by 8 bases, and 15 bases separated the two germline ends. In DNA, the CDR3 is TGTGCCAGCACCCGACTAGGGGATGACATTCAGTACTTC. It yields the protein CASTRLGDDIQYF. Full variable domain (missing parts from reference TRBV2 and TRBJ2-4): EPEVTQTPSHQVTQMGQEVILRCVPISNHLYFYWYRQILGQKVEFLVSFYNNEISEKSEIFDDQFSVERPDGSNFTLKIRSTKLEDSAMYFCASTRLGDDIQYFGAGTRLSVL.

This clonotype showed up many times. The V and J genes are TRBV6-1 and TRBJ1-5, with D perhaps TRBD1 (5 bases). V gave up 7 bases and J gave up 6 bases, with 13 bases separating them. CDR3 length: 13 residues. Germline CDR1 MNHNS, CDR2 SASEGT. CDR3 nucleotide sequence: TGTGCCAGCACCGTTAGAGGGGTTCAGCCCCAGCATTTT. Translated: CASTVRGVQPQHF.

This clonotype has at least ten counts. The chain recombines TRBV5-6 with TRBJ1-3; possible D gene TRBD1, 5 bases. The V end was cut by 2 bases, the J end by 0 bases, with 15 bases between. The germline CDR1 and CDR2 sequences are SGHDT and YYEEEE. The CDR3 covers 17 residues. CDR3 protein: CASSFMGGTASGNTIYF. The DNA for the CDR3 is TGTGCCAGCAGCTTCATGGGGGGGACCGCCTCTGGAAACACCATATATTTT.

The DNA for the CDR3 is TGTGCCACCAGTGATTATGGGCAGTTCTTC. This codes for CATSDYGQFF. The rearrangement joins TRBV24-1 to TRBJ2-1; D remains unclear. Germline V gene sequence: CDR1 KGHDR, CDR2 SFDVKD. This CDR3 comprises 10 residues. Trimming shortened V by 2 bases and J by 12 bases, and 4 bases separated the two germline ends.

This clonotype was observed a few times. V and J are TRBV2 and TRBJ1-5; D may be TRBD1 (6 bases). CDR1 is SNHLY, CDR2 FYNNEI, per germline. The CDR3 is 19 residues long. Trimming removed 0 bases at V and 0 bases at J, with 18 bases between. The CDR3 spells CASSEAGGGGVYSNQPQHF. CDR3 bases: TGTGCCAGCAGTGAAGCGGGGGGCGGGGGGGTATATAGCAATCAGCCCCAGCATTTT.

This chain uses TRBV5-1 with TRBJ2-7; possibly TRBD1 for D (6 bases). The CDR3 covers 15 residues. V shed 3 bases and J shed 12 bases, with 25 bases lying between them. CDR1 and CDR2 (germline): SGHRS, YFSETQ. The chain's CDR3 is CASSSNDRITYGRYF. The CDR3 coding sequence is TGCGCCAGCAGCTCCAACGACAGGATAACCTACGGGCGGTACTTC.

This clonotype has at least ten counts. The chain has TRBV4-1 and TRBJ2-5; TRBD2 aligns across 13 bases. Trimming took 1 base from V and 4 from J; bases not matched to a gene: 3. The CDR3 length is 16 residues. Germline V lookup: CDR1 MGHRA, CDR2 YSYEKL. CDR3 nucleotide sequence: TGCGCCAGCAGCCAAGGGGGGACTAGCGGGATAGAGACCCAGTACTTC. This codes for CASSQGGTSGIETQYF.

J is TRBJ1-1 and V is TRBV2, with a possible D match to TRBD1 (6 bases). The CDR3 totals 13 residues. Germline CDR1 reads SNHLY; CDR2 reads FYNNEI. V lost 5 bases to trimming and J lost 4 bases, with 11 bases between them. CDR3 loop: CASSSDRRTEAFF. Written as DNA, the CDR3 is TGTGCCAGCAGTTCAGACAGGCGCACTGAAGCTTTCTTT. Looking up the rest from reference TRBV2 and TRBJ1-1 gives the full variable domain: EPEVTQTPSHQVTQMGQEVILRCVPISNHLYFYWYRQILGQKVEFLVSFYNNEISEKSEIFDDQFSVERPDGSNFTLKIRSTKLEDSAMYFCASSSDRRTEAFFGQGTRLTVV.